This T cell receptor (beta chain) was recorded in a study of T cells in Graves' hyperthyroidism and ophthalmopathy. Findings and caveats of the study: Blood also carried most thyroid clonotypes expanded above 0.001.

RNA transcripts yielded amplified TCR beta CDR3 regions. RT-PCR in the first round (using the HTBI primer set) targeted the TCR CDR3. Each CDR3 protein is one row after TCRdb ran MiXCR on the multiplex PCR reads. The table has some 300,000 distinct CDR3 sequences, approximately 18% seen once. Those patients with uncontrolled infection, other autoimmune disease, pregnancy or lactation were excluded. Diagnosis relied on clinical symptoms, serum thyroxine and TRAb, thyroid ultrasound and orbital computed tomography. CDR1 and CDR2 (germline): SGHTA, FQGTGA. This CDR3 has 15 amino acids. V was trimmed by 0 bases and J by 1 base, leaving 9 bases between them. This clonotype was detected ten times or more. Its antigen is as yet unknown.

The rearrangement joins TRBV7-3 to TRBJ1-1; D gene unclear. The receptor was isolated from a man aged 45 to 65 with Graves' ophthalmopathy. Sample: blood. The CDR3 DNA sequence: TGTGCCAGCAGCTTAACGGGCGGCAAGAACACTGAAGCTTTCTTT. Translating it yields CASSLTGGKNTEAFF.